These T cell receptor beta chains were read from a single sample in a study of control samples from healthy donors and cancer patients. The data were produced by immunoSEQ multiplex PCR, yet TCRdb's version contains in-frame clones alone and is incomplete. The sample lists 100,000 to 150,000 clones; about 90% were seen once. The sequencing input was blood. Source of these receptors: a man between 60 and 75 years old in good health. CDR3s include the opening cysteine and the closing phenylalanine or tryptophan. The D gene is left open where the match is weak. The listing skips clone size in some rows; elsewhere it reads once, few, many or a size class.

>TRBJ1-5|TRBV10-3|.|.
CAISESRGGQPQHF
TGTGCCATCAGTGAGTCGAGGGGAGGTCAGCCCCAGCATTTT
>TRBJ1-5|TRBV28|.|.
CASSFRGRGDNQPQHF
TGTGCCAGCAGTTTTCGTGGCAGAGGGGACAATCAGCCCCAGCATTTT
>TRBJ2-7|TRBV5-1|.|.
CASSSLTNYEQYF
TGCGCCAGCAGCTCCTTGACTAACTACGAGCAGTACTTC
>TRBJ2-7|TRBV28|.|TRBD1
CASSQDRRGEQYF
TGTGCCAGCAGTCAGGACAGGCGAGGTGAGCAGTACTTC
>TRBJ1-5|TRBV5-5|.|TRBD1
CASSLTGANQPQHF
TGTGCCAGCAGCCTGACAGGGGCCAATCAGCCCCAGCATTTT
>TRBJ1-1|TRBV5-1|once|TRBD1
CASSSRDRGQTEAFF
TGCGCCAGCAGCTCAAGGGACAGGGGCCAAACTGAAGCTTTCTTT
>TRBJ2-5|TRBV12-5|.|.
CASGLGTVGETQYF
TGTGCTAGTGGTTTGGGGACAGTGGGGGAGACCCAGTACTTC
>TRBJ2-3|TRBV19|.|.
CASTLTGIDTQYF
TGTGCCAGTACCCTTACAGGGATAGATACGCAGTATTTT
>TRBJ2-7|TRBV7-3|once|.
CASAGQNSYEQYF
TGTGCCAGTGCTGGGCAAAACTCCTACGAGCAGTACTTC
>TRBJ1-5|TRBV19|.|TRBD1
CATSGQYNQPQHF
TGTGCCACCTCGGGACAGTACAATCAGCCCCAGCATTTT
>TRBJ2-7|TRBV12-3/TRBV12-4|.|TRBD1
CASRPGQVYEQYF
TGTGCCAGCAGACCCGGACAGGTTTACGAGCAGTACTTC
>TRBJ1-5|TRBV28|.|.
CASSLFAGYSNQPQHF
TGTGCCAGCAGTTTATTCGCAGGGTATAGCAATCAGCCCCAGCATTTT
>TRBJ2-1|TRBV3-1/TRBV3-2|.|.
CASSQDLLVGKGQFF
TGTGCCAGCAGCCAAGATCTATTGGTGGGGAAAGGGCAGTTCTTC
>TRBJ2-1|TRBV5-4|once|.
CASSFRGADNEQFF
TGTGCCAGCAGCTTCCGGGGGGCCGACAATGAGCAGTTCTTC
>TRBJ2-1|TRBV3-1/TRBV3-2|.|.
CASSLRQGGNEQFF
TGTGCCAGCAGCCTTAGACAGGGAGGCAATGAGCAGTTCTTC
>TRBJ2-7|TRBV5-1|once|.
CASSSMTGTYEQYF
TGCGCCAGCAGCTCCATGACAGGCACCTACGAGCAGTACTTC
>TRBJ2-3|TRBV15|.|TRBD2
CATRLGTSGLTDTQYF
TGTGCCACCAGGCTGGGGACTAGCGGACTGACAGATACGCAGTATTTT
>TRBJ1-2|TRBV11-1|.|.
CASSLDINYGYTF
TGTGCCAGCAGCTTAGACATCAACTATGGCTACACCTTC
>TRBJ1-1|TRBV6-5|few|TRBD1
CASSYSFVTGDTEAFF
TGTGCCAGCAGTTACTCTTTTGTCACAGGGGACACTGAAGCTTTCTTT
>TRBJ1-5|TRBV6-6|.|TRBD1
CASSYLQGNNQPQHF
TGTGCCAGCAGTTACTTACAGGGGAACAATCAGCCCCAGCATTTT
>TRBJ1-2|TRBV9|.|.
CASSVGGLFGQRYGYTF
TGTGCCAGCAGCGTAGGTGGTCTTTTCGGACAGCGCTATGGCTACACCTTC
>TRBJ2-2|TRBV18|.|.
CASFWTDITGELFF
TGTGCCAGCTTCTGGACAGACATCACCGGGGAGCTGTTTTTT
>TRBJ1-2|TRBV18|once|.
CASEKGLSSNYGYTF
TGTGCCAGCGAAAAAGGACTTTCTTCTAACTATGGCTACACCTTC
>TRBJ1-5|TRBV18|.|.
CASSPLAGLNQPQHF
TGTGCCAGCTCACCTTTGGCAGGGCTCAATCAGCCCCAGCATTTT
>TRBJ1-5|TRBV5-1|.|.
CASSPVGSGNQPQHF
TGCGCCAGCAGCCCCGTTGGAAGTGGCAATCAGCCCCAGCATTTT
>TRBJ1-5|TRBV7-8|.|TRBD1
CASSLSGQGTNQPQHF
TGTGCCAGCAGCCTGTCGGGACAGGGGACCAATCAGCCCCAGCATTTT
>TRBJ2-3|TRBV9|.|.
CASSVDVSRADTQYF
TGTGCCAGCAGCGTAGATGTCAGTAGGGCAGATACGCAGTATTTT
>TRBJ1-2|TRBV5-6|.|.
CASSPTSITYGYTF
TGTGCCAGCAGCCCAACCAGTATTACCTATGGCTACACCTTC
>TRBJ1-2|TRBV6-5|once|.
CASSYLGDMLGYTF
TGTGCCAGCAGTTACCTAGGGGACATGCTCGGCTACACCTTC
>TRBJ2-5|TRBV3-1/TRBV3-2|.|.
CASSQDYDQYF
TGTGCCAGCAGCCAAGATTATGACCAGTACTTC
>TRBJ1-2|TRBV15|few|.
CATSRDQGGGNYGYTF
TGTGCCACCAGCAGAGATCAAGGCGGGGGTAACTATGGCTACACCTTC
>TRBJ2-7|TRBV18|.|.
CASSPYGYEQYF
TGTGCCAGCTCACCGTACGGGTACGAGCAGTACTTC
>TRBJ1-6|TRBV5-1|.|.
CASSLYGYNSPLHF
TGCGCCAGCAGCTTGTACGGTTATAATTCACCCCTCCACTTT
>TRBJ1-3|TRBV11-2|.|.
CASSFNGNTIYF
TGTGCCAGCAGCTTCAATGGAAACACCATATATTTT
>TRBJ2-1|TRBV27|.|TRBD2
CASSLLPGTSYNEQFF
TGTGCCAGCAGTTTACTCCCCGGGACTAGCTACAATGAGCAGTTCTTC
>TRBJ2-2|TRBV3-1/TRBV3-2|.|.
CASSQGKAGELFF
TGTGCCAGCAGCCAAGGAAAAGCCGGGGAGCTGTTTTTT
>TRBJ2-1|TRBV5-6|.|TRBD2
CASSLPASGVVRQFF
TGTGCCAGCAGCTTGCCCGCTAGCGGGGTGGTTCGACAGTTCTTC
>TRBJ2-7|TRBV5-1|.|TRBD1
CASSPRQGIYEQYF
TGCGCCAGCAGCCCCCGACAGGGGATCTACGAGCAGTACTTC
>TRBJ2-3|TRBV5-1|.|TRBD1
CASSSRGLDTDTQYF
TGCGCCAGCAGCTCGAGGGGGCTGGACACAGATACGCAGTATTTT
>TRBJ1-3|TRBV6-5|once|TRBD1
CASLTGGAGNTIYF
TGTGCCAGCCTTACAGGGGGAGCTGGAAACACCATATATTTT
>TRBJ1-5|TRBV7-8|.|.
CASNTVGNQPQHF
TGTGCCAGCAATACGGTAGGCAATCAGCCCCAGCATTTT
>TRBJ2-7|TRBV28|.|TRBD2
CASLSGATSYEQYF
TGTGCCAGCCTAAGCGGGGCCACCTCCTACGAGCAGTACTTC